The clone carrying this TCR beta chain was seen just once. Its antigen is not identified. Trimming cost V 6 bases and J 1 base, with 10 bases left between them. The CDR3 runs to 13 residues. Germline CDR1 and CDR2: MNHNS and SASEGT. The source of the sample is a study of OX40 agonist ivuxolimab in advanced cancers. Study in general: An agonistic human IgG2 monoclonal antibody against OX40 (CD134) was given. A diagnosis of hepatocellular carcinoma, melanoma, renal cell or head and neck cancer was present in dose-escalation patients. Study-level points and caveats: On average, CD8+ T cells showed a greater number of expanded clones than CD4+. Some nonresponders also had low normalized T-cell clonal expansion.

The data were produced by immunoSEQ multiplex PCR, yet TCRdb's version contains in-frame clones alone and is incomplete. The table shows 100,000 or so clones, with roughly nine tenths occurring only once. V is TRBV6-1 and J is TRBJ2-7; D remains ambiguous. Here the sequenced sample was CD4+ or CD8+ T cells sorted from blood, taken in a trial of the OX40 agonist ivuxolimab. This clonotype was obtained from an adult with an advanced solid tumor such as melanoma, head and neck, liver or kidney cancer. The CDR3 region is CASSGLGSYEQYV. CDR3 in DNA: TGTGCCAGCAGCGGTCTAGGGTCCTACGAGCAGTACGTC.